The 18 T cell receptor beta chains presented below share a single source sample, sequenced in a study of blood T cell repertoires in COVID-19. Generated by immunoSEQ multiplex PCR, the TCRdb table keeps only in-frame clones and is missing some. The sample carries 250,000 or so clones, approximately 92% recorded once. Sequenced sample: peripheral blood. The receptors come from a woman in her forties who had recovered from COVID-19.

This clone has only one observation. The chain recombines TRBV2 with TRBJ1-4, with 7 bases lining up with TRBD1. With V trimmed by 8 bases and J by 4 bases, 10 bases remained unmatched. The CDR3 totals 15 residues. Germline values: CDR1 SNHLY, CDR2 FYNNEI. The CDR3 protein is CASEYWGQSNEKLFF. DNA for the CDR3: TGTGCCAGCGAGTACTGGGGACAGAGTAATGAAAAACTGTTTTTT.

The rearrangement links TRBV7-7 to TRBJ2-3; D is possibly TRBD2 (7 bases). V shed 5 bases and J shed 2 bases, with 26 bases lying between them. CDR1 and CDR2 (germline): SSHAT, FNYEAQ (reference sequence). The CDR3 length is 19 residues. CDR3 amino acids: CASSPFPSVGGGDTDTQYF. The CDR3 DNA is TGTGCCAGCAGCCCATTCCCGTCCGTAGGGGGGGGGGACACAGATACGCAGTATTTT.

V gene TRBV7-2 combines with J gene TRBJ1-4; 8 nucleotides line up with TRBD1. The CDR3 runs 14 residues. From germline, CDR1 is SGHTA and CDR2 FQGNSA. The J segment lost 8 bases and the V segment lost 4 bases, leaving 6 bases of the junction unmatched. The CDR3 loop is CASSSNRGGEKLFF. CDR3 coding DNA: TGTGCCAGCAGCTCAAACAGGGGGGGGGAAAAACTGTTTTTT.

The genes are TRBV18 and TRBJ2-3; TRBD2 matches at 11 bases. V was pared by 3 bases and J by 4 bases, with 0 bases of the junction left unmatched. The CDR3 consists of 14 residues. Germline CDR1 reads KGHSH; CDR2 reads LQKENI. Here the CDR3 reads CASSPSGGADTQYF. The DNA for the CDR3 is TGTGCCAGCTCACCTAGCGGGGGGGCAGATACGCAGTATTTT.

The rearrangement links TRBV7-2 to TRBJ2-5; 11 bases are shared with TRBD2. After removal of 3 bases from V and 3 bases from J, the junction contained 6 bases not matched to a gene. This CDR3 is built from 16 residues. CDR1 and CDR2 from the germline V gene are SGHTA and FQGNSA. The CDR3 region has the DNA TGTGCCAGCAGCTTCTCGCTACTAGCGGGAGAAGAGACCCAGTACTTC. Translated: CASSFSLLAGEETQYF.

The chain links TRBV5-8 to TRBJ2-7; D may be TRBD2 (5 bases). The germline V and J ends were trimmed by 0 bases and 3 bases, with 13 bases remaining between them. This CDR3 spans 15 amino acids. Per the germline V gene, CDR1 is SGHTS and CDR2 is YDEGEE. The CDR3 sequence: CASSLAGGSRYEQYV. CDR3 nucleotides: TGTGCCAGCAGCTTGGCGGGTGGGAGTCGCTACGAGCAGTACGTC.

This clone was seen a handful of times. V gene TRBV7-3 combines with J gene TRBJ2-7; tentative D call: TRBD1 (5 bases). Germline V gene lookup returns CDR1 SGHTA and CDR2 FQGTGA. The V end was cut by 2 bases, the J end by 1 base, with 9 bases between. The CDR3 length is 14 residues. CDR3 in amino acids: CASSLFPGSYEQYF. CDR3 bases: TGTGCCAGCAGCTTATTCCCAGGGTCCTACGAGCAGTACTTC.

Here the CDR3 reads CASSVRRTSGYNEQFF. CDR3 sequence (DNA): TGTGCCAGCAGCGTAAGGCGGACTAGCGGTTACAATGAGCAGTTCTTC. The rearrangement uses TRBV9 and TRBJ2-1, with 10 bases that match TRBD2. Germline CDR1 is SGDLS and CDR2 is YYNGEE. The V segment lost 1 base and the J segment 4 bases; nucleotides outside the gene matches: 5. The CDR3 contains 16 residues.

This sequence joins TRBV2 and TRBJ2-2, with a possible D match to TRBD2 (5 bases). CDR1 is SNHLY and CDR2 is FYNNEI in the germline V gene. The CDR3 sequence is 16 residues long. V dropped 6 bases and J dropped 3 bases, with 17 bases sitting between them. The chain's CDR3 is CASSLGLASDTGELFF. As DNA, the CDR3 is TGTGCCAGCAGCTTAGGCCTAGCATCGGACACCGGGGAGCTGTTTTTT. Variable domain in full (rest from reference TRBV2 and TRBJ2-2): EPEVTQTPSHQVTQMGQEVILRCVPISNHLYFYWYRQILGQKVEFLVSFYNNEISEKSEIFDDQFSVERPDGSNFTLKIRSTKLEDSAMYFCASSLGLASDTGELFFGEGSRLTVL.

The chain has TRBV10-3 and TRBJ2-7; 7 nucleotides agree with TRBD1. The CDR3 is 14 amino acids. Germline values: CDR1 ENHRY, CDR2 SYGVKD. The ends lost 3 bases at V and 7 bases at J; junction bases unmatched: 9. The DNA of the CDR3 is TGTGCCATCAGTGATTTTCAGGGGGTCGGGGAGCAGTACTTC. It yields the protein CAISDFQGVGEQYF.

This clone appeared a single time. The chain couples TRBV24-1 to TRBJ2-1; 7 bases fit TRBD2. CDR3 length equals 15 residues. Germline V gives CDR1 KGHDR, CDR2 SFDVKD. Trimming took 3 bases from V and 5 from J; bases not matched to a gene: 6. Here the CDR3 DNA reads TGTGCCACCAGTGATACCGGACTAGTACACAATGAGCAGTTCTTC. This translates into CATSDTGLVHNEQFF.

This sequence joins TRBV24-1 and TRBJ2-5, with a weak D call TRBD2 (6 bases). The CDR3 length is 16 residues. In germline, CDR1 is KGHDR, CDR2 SFDVKD. V was pared by 3 bases and J by 4 bases, with 17 bases between. CDR3 sequence (DNA): TGTGCCACCAGTGATCGAGTAAATCTAGCGCGAGAGACCCAGTACTTC. It codes for CATSDRVNLARETQYF.

The chain links TRBV10-3 to TRBJ2-1; 8 bases agree with TRBD2. The germline CDR1 and CDR2 sequences are ENHRY and SYGVKD. This CDR3 is 16 amino acids long. V was pared by 7 bases and J by 3 bases, with 11 bases of the junction left unmatched. CDR3 nucleotide sequence: TGTGCCATCACCCCCGGGGGAGCGGGGGACTACAATGAGCAGTTCTTC. Translation: CAITPGGAGDYNEQFF.

The chain recombines TRBV4-3 with TRBJ1-5, with a possible D match to TRBD1 (5 bases). V was shortened by 0 bases and J by 0 bases, with 9 bases between the two germline ends. The germline V gene has CDR1 LGHNA and CDR2 YSLEER. This CDR3 has 16 amino acids. The CDR3 loop is CASSQDRVASNQPQHF. In nucleotides, the CDR3 is TGCGCCAGCAGCCAAGACAGGGTCGCTAGCAATCAGCCCCAGCATTTT.

The chain employs TRBV6-2 or TRBV6-3 and TRBJ1-1; D ambiguous. The CDR3 is made up of 14 amino acids. CDR1 is MNHEY and CDR2 is SVGEGT in the germline V gene. The V end lost 5 bases, the J end lost 5 bases, and 15 bases lay between the germline ends. CDR3 in DNA: TGTGCCAGCAGTCGTAGGGAGTCGGGGACTGAAGCTTTCTTT. The encoded protein is CASSRRESGTEAFF.

This CDR3 is CASSPGTPGDRPEQFF. The CDR3 DNA reads as TGTGCCAGCTCACCAGGTACACCGGGAGATCGTCCTGAGCAGTTCTTC. This chain links TRBV18 with TRBJ2-1; a weak D match, TRBD2 (6 bases). Trimming shortened V by 2 bases and J by 9 bases, and 20 bases separated the two germline ends. The CDR3 has 16 residues. The germline V gene encodes CDR1 KGHSH and CDR2 LQKENI.

The chain couples TRBV19 to TRBJ1-5; the match to TRBD1 covers 7 bases. V gave up 3 bases and J gave up 2 bases; unmatched junction bases: 4. This CDR3 comprises 15 residues. CDR1 is LNHDA, CDR2 SQIVND, per germline (reference sequence). The CDR3 sequence is CASSMYRGGNQPQHF. The CDR3 DNA sequence: TGTGCCAGTAGTATGTACAGGGGTGGCAATCAGCCCCAGCATTTT.

The chain recombines TRBV21-1 with TRBJ2-7; no DNA check was done on the table's D call, TRBD1. TRBV21-1 is deemed a pseudogene. The CDR3 sequence is 16 residues long. As DNA, the CDR3 is TGTGCCAGCAGCATATCGACAGGGGCCGACGCCTACGAGCAGTACGTC. It encodes CASSISTGADAYEQYV.